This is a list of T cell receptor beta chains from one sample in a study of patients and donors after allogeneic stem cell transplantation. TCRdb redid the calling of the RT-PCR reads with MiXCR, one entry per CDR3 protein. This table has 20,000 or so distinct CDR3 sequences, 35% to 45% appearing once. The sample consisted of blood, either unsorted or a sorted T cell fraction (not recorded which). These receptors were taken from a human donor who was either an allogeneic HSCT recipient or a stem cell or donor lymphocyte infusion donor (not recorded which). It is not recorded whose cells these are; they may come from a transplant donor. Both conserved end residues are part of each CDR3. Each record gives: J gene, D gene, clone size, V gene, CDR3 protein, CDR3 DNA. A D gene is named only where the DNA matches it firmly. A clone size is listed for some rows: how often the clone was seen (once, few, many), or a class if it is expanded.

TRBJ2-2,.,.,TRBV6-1,CASSVHYNTGELFF,TGTGCCAGCAGTGTACATTATAACACCGGGGAGCTGTTTTTT
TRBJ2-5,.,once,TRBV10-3,CAISVKRGYQETQYF,TGTGCCATCAGTGTTAAGAGAGGATACCAAGAGACCCAGTACTTC
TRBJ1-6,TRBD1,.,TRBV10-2,CASNDRGNSPLHF,TGCGCCAGCAACGACAGGGGAAATTCACCCCTCCACTTT
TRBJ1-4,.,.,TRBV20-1,CSAAYSATNEKLFF,TGCAGTGCTGCCTATTCCGCAACTAATGAAAAACTGTTTTTT
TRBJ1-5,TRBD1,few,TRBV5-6,CASSLRQGVSNQPQHF,TGTGCCAGCAGCCTACGACAGGGGGTTAGCAATCAGCCCCAGCATTTT
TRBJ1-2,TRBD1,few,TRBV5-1,CASSSTGGSNYGYTF,TGCGCCAGCAGCTCAACAGGGGGTTCTAACTATGGCTACACCTTC
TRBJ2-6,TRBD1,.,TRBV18,CASSPSGTGALSGANVLTF,TGTGCCAGCTCACCATCGGGGACAGGGGCCCTCTCTGGGGCCAACGTCCTGACTTTC
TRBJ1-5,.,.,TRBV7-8,CASSSRPTGSNQPQHF,TGTGCCAGCAGCTCCCGCCCGACCGGTAGCAATCAGCCCCAGCATTTT
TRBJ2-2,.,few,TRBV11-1,CASVGVLGGNTGELFF,TGTGCCAGCGTTGGGGTACTAGGAGGGAACACCGGGGAGCTGTTTTTT
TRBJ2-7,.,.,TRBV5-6,CASSLITYEQYF,TGTGCCAGCAGCTTGATCACCTACGAGCAGTACTTC
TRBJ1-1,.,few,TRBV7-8,CASSHSTLNTEAFF,TGTGCCAGCAGCCACTCCACCTTGAACACTGAAGCTTTCTTT
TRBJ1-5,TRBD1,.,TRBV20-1,CSARDWGQGANQPQHF,TGCAGTGCTAGAGATTGGGGACAGGGGGCGAATCAGCCCCAGCATTTT
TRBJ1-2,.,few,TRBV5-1,CASSDGVGANYGYTF,TGCGCCAGCAGCGATGGAGTGGGGGCTAACTATGGCTACACCTTC
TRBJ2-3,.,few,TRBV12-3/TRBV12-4,CASSLAGSTDTQYF,TGTGCCAGCAGTTTAGCGGGGAGCACAGATACGCAGTATTTT
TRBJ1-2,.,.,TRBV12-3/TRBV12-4,CASSSGFGGYTF,TGTGCCAGCAGTTCAGGATTTGGTGGCTACACCTTC
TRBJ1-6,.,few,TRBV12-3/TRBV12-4,CASTPREYNSPLHF,TGTGCCAGCACCCCCCGGGAGTATAATTCACCCCTCCACTTT
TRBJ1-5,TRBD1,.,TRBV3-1,CASSRQGEGNQPQHF,TGTGCCAGCAGCCGACAGGGGGAGGGCAATCAGCCCCAGCATTTT
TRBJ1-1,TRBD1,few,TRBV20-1,CSARDSRRGRGTEAFF,TGCAGTGCTAGAGATTCGCGCAGGGGGCGGGGCACTGAAGCTTTCTTT
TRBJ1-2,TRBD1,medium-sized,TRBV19,CASSPGTGKNGYTF,TGTGCCAGTAGTCCAGGGACAGGGAAGAATGGCTACACCTTC
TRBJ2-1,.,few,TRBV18,CASSNLSSLSYNEQFF,TGTGCCAGCTCGAATCTCAGTAGTCTCTCCTACAATGAGCAGTTCTTC
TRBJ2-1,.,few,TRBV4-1,CASSQYYNEQFF,TGCGCCAGCAGCCAATACTACAATGAGCAGTTCTTC
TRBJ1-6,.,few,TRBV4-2,CASSQGQAANSPLHF,TGTGCCAGCAGCCAAGGACAGGCAGCAAATTCACCCCTCCACTTT
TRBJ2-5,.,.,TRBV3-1,CASSQNGGETQYF,TGTGCCAGCAGCCAAAACGGGGGAGAGACCCAGTACTTC
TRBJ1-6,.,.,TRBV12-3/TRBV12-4,CASSLSANPPLHF,TGTGCCAGCAGTTTATCGGCTAACCCACCCCTCCACTTT
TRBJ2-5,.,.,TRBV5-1,CASSLEAGQETQYF,TGCGCCAGCAGCTTGGAGGCAGGGCAAGAGACCCAGTACTTC
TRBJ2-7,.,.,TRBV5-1,CASSLVVDVEQYF,TGCGCCAGCAGCTTGGTGGTAGATGTGGAGCAGTACTTC
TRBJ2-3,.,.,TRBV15,CATSWGLVLDTQYF,TGTGCCACCAGCTGGGGTCTAGTGTTGGATACGCAGTATTTT
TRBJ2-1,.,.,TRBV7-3,CASSHHWGDDNEQFF,TGTGCCAGCAGCCACCACTGGGGAGATGACAATGAGCAGTTCTTC
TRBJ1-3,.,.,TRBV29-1,CSVAPGPSSGNTIYF,TGCAGCGTCGCCCCGGGGCCAAGCTCTGGAAACACCATATATTTT
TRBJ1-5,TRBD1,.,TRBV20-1,CSATPATGGGQPQHF,TGCAGTGCTACACCAGCAACAGGGGGAGGTCAGCCCCAGCATTTT
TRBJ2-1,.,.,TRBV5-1,CASSLEQKAYNEQFF,TGCGCCAGCAGCTTGGAACAGAAAGCCTACAATGAGCAGTTCTTC
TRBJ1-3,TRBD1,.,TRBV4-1,CASSQVGLTGGLVGNTIYF,TGCGCCAGCAGCCAAGTGGGATTAACAGGGGGCCTCGTTGGAAACACCATATATTTT
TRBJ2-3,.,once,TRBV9,CASSRGRTDTQYF,TGTGCCAGCAGTCGGGGACGCACAGATACGCAGTATTTT
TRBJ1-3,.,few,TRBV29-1,CSVEGTASGNTIYF,TGCAGCGTTGAGGGGACCGCCTCTGGAAACACCATATATTTT
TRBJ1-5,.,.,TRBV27,CASSLLQGTQPQHF,TGTGCCAGCAGTTTACTCCAGGGGACTCAGCCCCAGCATTTT
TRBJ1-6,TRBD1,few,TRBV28,CASSPQPGQSVTPLHF,TGTGCCAGCAGTCCCCAGCCGGGACAGTCTGTGACGCCCCTCCACTTT
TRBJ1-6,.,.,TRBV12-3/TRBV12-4,CASSLATVNYNSPLHF,TGTGCCAGCAGTTTAGCCACAGTAAACTATAATTCACCCCTCCACTTT
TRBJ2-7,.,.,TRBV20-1,CSDLEQYF,TGCAGTGACCTCGAGCAGTACTTC
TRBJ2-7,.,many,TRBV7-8,CASSSREGGISYEQYF,TGTGCCAGCAGCTCAAGAGAGGGCGGGATAAGCTACGAGCAGTACTTC
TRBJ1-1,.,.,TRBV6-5,CASCYIGSPNTEAFF,TGTGCCAGCTGTTACATCGGGTCGCCTAACACTGAAGCTTTCTTT
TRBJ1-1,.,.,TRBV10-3,CATGDGKVDTEAFF,TGTGCCACCGGGGACGGAAAAGTGGACACTGAAGCTTTCTTT
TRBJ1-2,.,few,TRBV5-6,CASSLNGLPLNYGYTF,TGTGCCAGCAGCTTGAACGGTCTCCCGCTTAACTATGGCTACACCTTC
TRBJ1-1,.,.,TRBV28,CASSLSVSWKNEAFF,TGTGCCAGCAGTTTATCGGTTTCGTGGAAAAATGAAGCTTTCTTT
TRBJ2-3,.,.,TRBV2,CASRRGGGTDTQYF,TGTGCCAGCAGGAGGGGGGGCGGCACAGATACGCAGTATTTT